Listed below are T cell receptor beta chains from one sample, sequenced in a study of cytomegalovirus exposure and HLA in healthy donors. Some clones are missing from TCRdb's copy, which holds only in-frame ones; the method was immunoSEQ multiplex PCR. The repertoire consists of about 110,000 clones, with over 75% occurring once and the leading ten covering around 2.7%. Sample: PBMCs. The receptors were sampled from a woman aged 18-35 years in good health and CMV-seronegative. CDR3s include the opening cysteine and the closing phenylalanine or tryptophan. A D gene is named only where the DNA matches it firmly. Rows may omit the clone size; those that give it use once, few, many or a size class.

abundance	j_gene	v_gene	d_gene	CDR3aa	CDR3nt
few	TRBJ2-2	TRBV5-8	-	CASSLPGGLDGELFF	TGTGCCAGCAGCTTGCCCGGGGGGCTCGACGGGGAGCTGTTTTTT
-	TRBJ1-2	TRBV2	-	CAGGDGAYGYTF	TGTGCCGGAGGGGACGGCGCATATGGCTACACCTTC
once	TRBJ2-5	TRBV11-2	-	CASSRPGRVQETQYF	TGTGCCAGCAGCCGCCCTGGCAGGGTACAAGAGACCCAGTACTTC
-	TRBJ2-1	TRBV7-8	-	CASSFVAVSYNEQFF	TGTGCCAGCAGCTTTGTGGCGGTTTCCTACAATGAGCAGTTCTTC
few	TRBJ1-5	TRBV12-5	TRBD1	CASGRGQAGQPQHF	TGTGCTAGTGGCCGGGGACAGGCTGGGCAGCCCCAGCATTTT
once	TRBJ1-2	TRBV18	TRBD1	CASSPDRANYGYTF	TGTGCCAGCTCACCCGACAGGGCTAACTATGGCTACACCTTC
-	TRBJ1-5	TRBV30	TRBD1	CAWGGTGLSNQPQHF	TGTGCCTGGGGGGGGACAGGGCTAAGCAATCAGCCCCAGCATTTT
-	TRBJ2-7	TRBV7-6	TRBD1	CASSLGTVTMEQYF	TGTGCCAGCAGCTTGGGGACAGTAACTATGGAGCAGTACTTC
-	TRBJ1-1	TRBV4-2	TRBD1	CASSLELGGITEAFF	TGTGCCAGCAGCCTCGAACTAGGGGGCATCACTGAAGCTTTCTTT
-	TRBJ2-5	TRBV2	-	CASSVRETQYF	TGTGCCAGCAGCGTGCGGGAGACCCAGTACTTC
-	TRBJ1-5	TRBV5-8	-	CASSFSSQPQHF	TGTGCCAGCAGCTTTTCGAGTCAGCCCCAGCATTTT
many	TRBJ1-1	TRBV4-1	-	CASSQGALGRALNTEAFF	TGCGCCAGCAGCCAAGGGGCATTAGGCAGAGCCTTGAACACTGAAGCTTTCTTT
-	TRBJ1-2	TRBV18	TRBD1	CASSLFGQGAGYTF	TGTGCCAGCTCACTTTTCGGACAGGGGGCCGGCTACACCTTC
-	TRBJ2-2	TRBV5-1	-	CASSITGTGELFF	TGCGCCAGCAGCATTACAGGGACCGGGGAGCTGTTTTTT
-	TRBJ1-4	TRBV2	TRBD1	CASSPWGTGGEDEKLFF	TGTGCCAGCAGTCCGTGGGGGACAGGGGGCGAGGATGAAAAACTGTTTTTT
-	TRBJ2-3	TRBV19	-	CASSIEGPRADTQYF	TGTGCCAGTAGTATTGAGGGTCCGAGGGCAGATACGCAGTATTTT
-	TRBJ2-5	TRBV7-9	-	CASSHRGMETQYF	TGTGCCAGCAGTCATCGGGGGATGGAGACCCAGTACTTC
-	TRBJ1-1	TRBV5-4	-	CASSTGHLNTEAFF	TGTGCCAGCAGCACGGGACATTTGAACACTGAAGCTTTCTTT
-	TRBJ1-2	TRBV30	-	CAWSGAVYGYTF	TGTGCCTGGAGTGGGGCCGTGTATGGCTACACCTTC
-	TRBJ1-3	TRBV30	TRBD1	CASASGQGVNSGNTIYF	TGTGCCAGTGCTTCTGGACAGGGCGTCAACTCTGGAAACACCATATATTTT
-	TRBJ2-1	TRBV7-7	TRBD2	CASSPSSGGSYNEQFF	TGTGCCAGCAGCCCGTCTAGCGGGGGATCATACAATGAGCAGTTCTTC
-	TRBJ2-1	TRBV4-2	TRBD2	CASSQDFGAGGPPYNEQFF	TGTGCCAGCAGCCAAGATTTTGGAGCGGGGGGCCCACCATACAATGAGCAGTTCTTC
few	TRBJ1-5	TRBV7-9	-	CASSRHRVGSNQPQHF	TGTGCCAGCAGCCGGCACAGGGTAGGAAGCAATCAGCCCCAGCATTTT
-	TRBJ2-1	TRBV10-2	TRBD2	CASSEQLRGAYNEQFF	TGCGCCAGCAGTGAGCAGCTGCGGGGGGCGTACAATGAGCAGTTCTTC
-	TRBJ1-5	TRBV19	-	CASSVAWGEAQHF	TGTGCCAGTAGTGTTGCGTGGGGCGAGGCCCAGCATTTT
-	TRBJ1-2	TRBV12-5	TRBD1	CASGHARGTVANYGYTF	TGTGCTAGTGGCCATGCTCGAGGGACAGTAGCTAACTATGGCTACACCTTC
-	TRBJ2-5	TRBV27	-	CASSPHSGETQYF	TGTGCCAGCAGTCCCCACAGTGGGGAGACCCAGTACTTC
-	TRBJ2-7	TRBV29-1	TRBD1	CSVSPRGQGGLSSYEQYF	TGCAGCGTTAGTCCCCGGGGACAGGGGGGACTGAGCTCCTACGAGCAGTACTTC
once	TRBJ2-7	TRBV28	TRBD1	CASVYGTGSYEQYF	TGTGCCAGCGTATACGGGACAGGGAGCTACGAGCAGTACTTC
once	TRBJ2-5	TRBV11-1	TRBD1	CASSLQGEETQYF	TGTGCCAGCAGCTTACAGGGGGAAGAGACCCAGTACTTC
few	TRBJ1-3	TRBV4-1	-	CASSQEGGLSGNTIYF	TGCGCCAGCAGCCAAGAAGGGGGTTTATCTGGAAACACCATATATTTT
few	TRBJ2-7	TRBV2	-	CASKEGAPTYEQYF	TGTGCCAGCAAGGAGGGGGCGCCCACCTACGAGCAGTACTTC
-	TRBJ2-7	TRBV7-9	TRBD1	CASSLPGTGGGEQYF	TGTGCCAGCAGCCTACCCGGGACAGGGGGCGGCGAGCAGTACTTC
-	TRBJ2-7	TRBV7-7	TRBD2	CASSLALGGAGNSYEQYF	TGTGCCAGCAGCTTAGCCCTGGGAGGGGCAGGGAATTCGTACGAGCAGTACTTC
-	TRBJ1-2	TRBV2	-	CATRGVGYGYTF	TGTGCCACCCGGGGGGTAGGGTATGGCTACACCTTC
few	TRBJ2-2	TRBV7-6	-	CASSLAYSTNTGELFF	TGTGCCAGCAGCTTAGCGTACAGTACGAACACCGGGGAGCTGTTTTTT
-	TRBJ1-4	TRBV19	-	CASSIGNGGGEKLFF	TGTGCCAGTAGTATAGGAAACGGTGGAGGTGAAAAACTGTTTTTT
-	TRBJ1-1	TRBV12-5	-	CASGLTANTEAFF	TGTGCTAGTGGTTTAACAGCAAACACTGAAGCTTTCTTT
-	TRBJ2-7	TRBV7-2	-	CASSFGGRRGLYEQYF	TGTGCCAGCAGCTTTGGGGGAAGAAGGGGGTTGTACGAGCAGTACTTC
-	TRBJ1-5	TRBV10-2	-	CATSPGQSSNQPQHF	TGCGCCACCTCCCCAGGGCAGTCTAGCAATCAGCCCCAGCATTTT
-	TRBJ2-1	TRBV11-2	TRBD2	CASSSGLTQGEQFF	TGTGCCAGCAGCTCGGGACTAACCCAAGGTGAGCAGTTCTTC
-	TRBJ1-2	TRBV11-2	-	CASSHPTGIPPYGYTF	TGTGCCAGCAGTCACCCCACAGGGATCCCCCCCTATGGCTACACCTTC
-	TRBJ1-1	TRBV7-9	TRBD1	CASSTGTGGNTEAFF	TGTGCCAGCAGCACCGGGACAGGGGGGAACACTGAAGCTTTCTTT
-	TRBJ2-6	TRBV5-1	-	CASSLSGGANVLTF	TGCGCCAGCAGCTTGTCCGGTGGGGCCAACGTCCTGACTTTC
-	TRBJ2-2	TRBV9	TRBD2	CASSSRVAGSGSGELFF	TGTGCCAGCAGCTCGCGGGTAGCGGGGAGTGGCTCCGGGGAGCTGTTTTTT
-	TRBJ1-1	TRBV9	-	CASSAGGTEAFF	TGTGCCAGCAGCGCGGGGGGCACTGAAGCTTTCTTT
few	TRBJ1-1	TRBV18	TRBD1	CASSPDRVDLGTEAFF	TGTGCCAGCTCTCCGGACAGGGTAGACTTGGGAACTGAAGCTTTCTTT
-	TRBJ2-7	TRBV9	-	CASSRDTGEQYF	TGTGCCAGCTCCCGGGACACCGGCGAGCAGTACTTC
-	TRBJ2-2	TRBV5-1	-	CASSLEQVTGELFF	TGCGCCAGCAGCTTGGAACAGGTCACCGGGGAGCTGTTTTTT
-	TRBJ2-3	TRBV10-3	TRBD2	CAITRGGARTDTQYF	TGTGCCATCACCCGCGGGGGGGCCCGCACAGATACGCAGTATTTT
-	TRBJ1-5	TRBV7-2	TRBD1	CASSLVNRGPQHF	TGTGCCAGCAGCTTAGTTAACAGGGGGCCCCAGCATTTT
once	TRBJ1-1	TRBV2	TRBD1	CASSEYGGQREAFF	TGTGCCAGCAGTGAATATGGGGGACAGAGAGAAGCTTTCTTT
-	TRBJ1-4	TRBV19	TRBD1	CASNGQGFEKLFF	TGTGCCAGTAACGGACAGGGCTTTGAAAAACTGTTTTTT
-	TRBJ2-2	TRBV4-2	TRBD2	CASSQGYGGGAVGELFF	TGTGCCAGCAGCCAAGGTTACGGCGGGGGGGCGGTCGGGGAGCTGTTTTTT
-	TRBJ1-3	TRBV18	-	CASSPTEASGNTIYF	TGTGCCAGCTCACCGACAGAGGCTTCTGGAAACACCATATATTTT